This T cell receptor (beta chain) was profiled in a study of T cell repertoires and HLA-DP antigens. As for this clone: The antigen remains unidentified.

This CDR3 is built from 15 residues. CDR1 is SGHTA and CDR2 is FQGNSA in the germline V gene. V shed 1 base and J 4 bases; nucleotides not matched to a gene: 4. Purity of the untouched CD4+ T cells was roughly 98%. Study results and caveats: Antigen presentation used HeLa cells, with total CD4+ cells responding.

The method was immunoSEQ multiplex PCR; TCRdb's version includes in-frame clones alone and lacks a portion of them. The profile shows approximately 100,000 clones, approximately 86% of them singletons. The sample consisted of CD4+ T cells from PBMCs. This rearrangement joins TRBV7-2 to TRBJ1-3; 7 bases fit TRBD1. This sequence was found in a man aged 45-65 years in good health and CMV-seronegative. The CDR3 loop is CASSLEGGRGNTIYF. The DNA for the CDR3 is TGTGCCAGCAGCTTAGAAGGGGGCCGAGGAAACACCATATATTTT. Full variable domain (remainder filled in from reference TRBV7-2 and TRBJ1-3): GAGVSQSPSNKVTEKGKDVELRCDPISGHTALYWYRQSLGQGLEFLIYFQGNSAPDKSGLPSDRFSAERTGGSVSTLTIQRTQQEDSAVYLCASSLEGGRGNTIYFGEGSWLTVV.